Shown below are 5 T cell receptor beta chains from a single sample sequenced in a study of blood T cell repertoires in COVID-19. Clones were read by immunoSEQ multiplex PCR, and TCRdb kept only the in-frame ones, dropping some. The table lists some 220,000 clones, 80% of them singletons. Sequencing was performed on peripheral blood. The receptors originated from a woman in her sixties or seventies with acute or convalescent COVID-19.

CDR3 sequence: CATSRDKGGYEQYV. The CDR3 bases are TGTGCCACCAGCAGAGATAAAGGGGGCTACGAGCAGTACGTC. V gene TRBV15 combines with J gene TRBJ2-7; maybe TRBD1 (6 bases). Trimming cost V 0 bases and J 3 bases, with 9 bases left between them. Looked up from germline, CDR1 is LNHNV and CDR2 is YYDKDF (reference sequence). There are 14 residues in the CDR3.

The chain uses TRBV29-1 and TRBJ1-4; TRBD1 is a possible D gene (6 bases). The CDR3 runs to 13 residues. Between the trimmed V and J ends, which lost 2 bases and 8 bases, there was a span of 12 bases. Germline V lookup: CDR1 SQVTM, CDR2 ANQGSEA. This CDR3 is CSVELGGREKLFF. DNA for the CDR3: TGCAGCGTTGAACTAGGGGGAAGAGAAAAACTGTTTTTT.

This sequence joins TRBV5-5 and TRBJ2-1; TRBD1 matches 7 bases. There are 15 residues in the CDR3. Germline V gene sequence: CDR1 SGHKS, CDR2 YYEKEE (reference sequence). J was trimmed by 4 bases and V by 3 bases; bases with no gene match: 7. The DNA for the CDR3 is TGTGCCAGCAGCTCTATCGGACAGGTGTACAATGAGCAGTTCTTC. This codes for CASSSIGQVYNEQFF.

The CDR3 loop is CASSFWDRNIQYF. The CDR3 DNA is TGTGCCAGCAGCTTTTGGGACAGGAACATTCAGTACTTC. The V call is TRBV5-4, the J call TRBJ2-4, with 8 bases lining up with TRBD1. The trim removed 2 bases at V and 7 bases at J, leaving 2 bases unmatched. Germline CDR1 reads SGHNT; CDR2 reads YYREEE (reference sequence). CDR3 length: 13 residues.

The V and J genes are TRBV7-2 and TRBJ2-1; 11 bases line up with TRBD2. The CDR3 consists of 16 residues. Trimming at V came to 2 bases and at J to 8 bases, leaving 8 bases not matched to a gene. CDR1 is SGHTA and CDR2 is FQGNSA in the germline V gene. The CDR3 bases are TGTGCCAGCAGCTTACAGGAGGCTAGCGGGGGGTATGAGCAGTTCTTC. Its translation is CASSLQEASGGYEQFF.